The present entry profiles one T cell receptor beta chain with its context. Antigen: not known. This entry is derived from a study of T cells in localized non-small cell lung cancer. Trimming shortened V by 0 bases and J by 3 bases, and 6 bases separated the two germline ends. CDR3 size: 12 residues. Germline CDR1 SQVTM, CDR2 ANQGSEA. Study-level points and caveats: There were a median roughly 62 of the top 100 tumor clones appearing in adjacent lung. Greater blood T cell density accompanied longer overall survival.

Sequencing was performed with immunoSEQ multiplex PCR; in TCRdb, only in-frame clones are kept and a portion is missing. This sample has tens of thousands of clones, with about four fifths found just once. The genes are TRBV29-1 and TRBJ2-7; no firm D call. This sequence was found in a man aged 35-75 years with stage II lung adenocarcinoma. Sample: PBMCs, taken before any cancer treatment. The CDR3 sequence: CSVEDLGYEQYF. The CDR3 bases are TGCAGCGTTGAAGATCTAGGCTACGAGCAGTACTTC.